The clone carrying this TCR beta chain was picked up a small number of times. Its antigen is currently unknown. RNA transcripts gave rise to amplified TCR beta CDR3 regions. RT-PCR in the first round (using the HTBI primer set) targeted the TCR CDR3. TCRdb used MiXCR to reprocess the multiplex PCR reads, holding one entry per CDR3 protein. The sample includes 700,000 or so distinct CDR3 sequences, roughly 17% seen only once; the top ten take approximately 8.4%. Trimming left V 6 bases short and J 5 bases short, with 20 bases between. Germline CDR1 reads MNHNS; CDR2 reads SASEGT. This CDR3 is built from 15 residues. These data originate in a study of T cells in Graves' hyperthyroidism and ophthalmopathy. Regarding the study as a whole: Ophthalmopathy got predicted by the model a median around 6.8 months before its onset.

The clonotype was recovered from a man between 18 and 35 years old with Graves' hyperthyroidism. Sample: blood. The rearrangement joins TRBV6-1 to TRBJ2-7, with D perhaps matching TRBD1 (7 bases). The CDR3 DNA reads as TGTGCCAGCAGCATCAGGGGGGCGGGAATGGACGAGCAGTACTTC. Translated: CASSIRGAGMDEQYF.